This is a list of T cell receptor beta chains from one sample in a study of cytomegalovirus exposure and HLA in healthy donors. TCRdb's copy holds only in-frame clones and misses some; the assay was immunoSEQ multiplex PCR. Found here are 200,000 to 250,000 clones, roughly four fifths of them singletons; the top ten hold 0.58%. Sequenced sample: PBMCs. The receptors were gathered from a woman in her forties in good health and CMV-seronegative. Both conserved end residues are part of each CDR3. A D gene is named only where the DNA matches it firmly. Expanded clones get a size class; other rows say once, few or many, or leave the size out.

TGCAGCGTTCTGACTGAGAACACTGAAGCTTTCTTT	CSVLTENTEAFF	TRBJ1-1	NA	NA	TRBV29-1
TGTGCCAGCACGCTCCTAGCGCTTTCCTACGAGCAGTACTTC	CASTLLALSYEQYF	TRBJ2-7	NA	few	TRBV6-1
TGTGCCAGCAGCTTAGGCGCAGGGCGCCTGTCCTACGAGCAGTACTTC	CASSLGAGRLSYEQYF	TRBJ2-7	NA	NA	TRBV7-3
TGTGCCAGCAGTGATGGGGCCTCTGGAAACACCATATATTTT	CASSDGASGNTIYF	TRBJ1-3	NA	NA	TRBV6-1
TGTGCCAGCAGCTTAGTTGTCCGTTCCCCGAACACTGAAGCTTTCTTT	CASSLVVRSPNTEAFF	TRBJ1-1	NA	NA	TRBV11-2
TGTGCCAGCAGCCGGGGACAGATCAATGAAAAACTGTTTTTT	CASSRGQINEKLFF	TRBJ1-4	TRBD1	few	TRBV7-8
TGTGCCAGCAGGAAAGAGGACAGTTATGGCTACACCTTC	CASRKEDSYGYTF	TRBJ1-2	NA	once	TRBV7-9
TGCGCCAGCAGCTTGGGGGAACAGGCGCTATATGGAAACACCATATATTTT	CASSLGEQALYGNTIYF	TRBJ1-3	NA	once	TRBV5-1
TGTGCCAGCAGTGTTCTAGGGGGCACAGATACGCAGTATTTT	CASSVLGGTDTQYF	TRBJ2-3	NA	NA	TRBV6-1
TGTGCCAGCAGTTTAGCAGGGGGTAGCAATCAGCCCCAGCATTTT	CASSLAGGSNQPQHF	TRBJ1-5	TRBD1	few	TRBV28
TGTGCCAGCAGCTTAGCGGTGGGAGGCTCTGGAAACACCATATATTTT	CASSLAVGGSGNTIYF	TRBJ1-3	NA	NA	TRBV7-9
TGCGCCAGCAGCCAAGATCTCGGGGGGGCAAACCATCAGCCCCAGCATTTT	CASSQDLGGANHQPQHF	TRBJ1-5	NA	once	TRBV4-1
TGTGCCAGCAGGGGGGGACAGGGTAGCGAGACCCAGTACTTC	CASRGGQGSETQYF	TRBJ2-5	TRBD1	NA	TRBV2